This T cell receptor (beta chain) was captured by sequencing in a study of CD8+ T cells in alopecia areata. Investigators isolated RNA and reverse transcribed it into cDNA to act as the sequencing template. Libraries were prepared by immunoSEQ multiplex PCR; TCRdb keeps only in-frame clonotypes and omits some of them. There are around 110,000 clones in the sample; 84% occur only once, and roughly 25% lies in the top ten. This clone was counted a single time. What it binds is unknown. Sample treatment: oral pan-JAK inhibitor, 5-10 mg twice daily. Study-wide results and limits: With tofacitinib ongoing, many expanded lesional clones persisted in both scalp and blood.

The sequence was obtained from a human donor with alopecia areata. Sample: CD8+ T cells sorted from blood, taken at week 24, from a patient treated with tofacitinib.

Written as DNA, the CDR3 is TGTGCCAGCAGCTTCCTACAGGGGACGACTATCTATGGCTACACCTTC. Translated: CASSFLQGTTIYGYTF. The genes are TRBV13 and TRBJ1-2, with TRBD1 matching 7 bases. The CDR3 spans 16 residues. The J segment lost 4 bases and the V segment lost 3 bases, leaving 11 bases of the junction unmatched. The germline CDR1 and CDR2 sequences are PRHDT and FYEKMQ (reference sequence).